The clone carrying this T cell receptor (beta chain) showed up just once. Treatment specified: randomized to nivolumab then ipilimumab (arm A) or the reverse (arm B). The entry originates in a study of sequential checkpoint blockade in melanoma. Study summary: About 89 pretreatment tumor DNA samples were TCRβ immunosequenced.

V was trimmed by 4 bases and J by 3 bases, leaving 23 bases between them. The CDR3 is made up of 18 amino acids. The germline CDR1 and CDR2 sequences are SGHDN and FVKESK. Only in-frame clones appear in the TCRdb table, and some are missing; sequencing was by immunoSEQ multiplex PCR. Counted here are about 12,000 clones, under 30% occurring once; the ten biggest clones make up roughly 19%. The chain couples TRBV14 to TRBJ2-3, with D uncertain. Material: tumor tissue (inferred from file names), obtained from a patient given nivolumab and ipilimumab in sequence. The sequence derives from a human donor with melanoma. CDR3 nucleotide sequence: TGTGCCAGCAGCCCCCTCGCCGTAGGAGCCTTAGGGACAGATACGCAGTATTTT. Protein product: CASSPLAVGALGTDTQYF.